The following is a TCR beta chain sequence with its context. Uncontrolled infection, other autoimmune disease, pregnancy or lactation barred patients from enrollment. This sample holds PBMCs from 9.5 to 10 ml fresh peripheral blood. The CDR3 is 13 amino acids. Per the germline V gene, CDR1 is SNHLY and CDR2 is FYNNEI. V gave up 6 bases and J gave up 15 bases; unmatched junction bases: 12. The sample belongs to a study of T cells in Graves' hyperthyroidism and ophthalmopathy. Amplified TCR beta CDR3 regions came from RNA transcripts. When the TCR CDR3 underwent first-round RT-PCR, the HTBI primer set was used. TCRdb processed the multiplex PCR reads anew with MiXCR; each CDR3 protein has one entry. Found here are 750,000 to 900,000 distinct CDR3 sequences, 38% of them singletons; the top ten hold about 8.9%.

The clonotype was recovered from a man aged 18 to 29 with Graves' hyperthyroidism. The chain uses TRBV2 and TRBJ1-5; TRBD1 agrees at 9 bases. The material sequenced was blood. CDR3 coding DNA: TGTGCCAGCAGGGGGACAGGGAGGGAGACCCGGCATTTT. Protein product: CASRGTGRETRHF.